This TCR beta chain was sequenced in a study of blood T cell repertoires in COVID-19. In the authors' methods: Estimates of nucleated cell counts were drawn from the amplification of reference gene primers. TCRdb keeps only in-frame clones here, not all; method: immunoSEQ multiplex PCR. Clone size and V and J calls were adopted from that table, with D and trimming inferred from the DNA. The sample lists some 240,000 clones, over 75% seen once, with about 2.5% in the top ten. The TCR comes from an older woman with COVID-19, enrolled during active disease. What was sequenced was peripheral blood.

CDR3 in DNA: TGTGCCAGCAGCTTAGGTGGGGAGGAGCCCACCTTC. Its translation is CASSLGGEEPTF. The chain recombines TRBV7-9 with TRBJ1-2; D unclear. Germline values: CDR1 SEHNR, CDR2 FQNEAQ (reference sequence). Trimming stripped 1 base from V and 13 bases from J, with 13 bases between. This CDR3 is built from 12 residues.